This is a list of T cell receptor beta chains from one sample in a study of T cells after yellow fever vaccination. TCRdb itself ran the 5' RACE reads through MiXCR, one entry per CDR3 protein. The sample shows about 340,000 distinct CDR3 sequences, about 4% of them seen only once. The sample here was PBMCs, taken 5 days after the yellow fever booster vaccination. These receptor sequences come from a man younger than 30 who received the YFV17D yellow fever vaccine. Both conserved end residues are part of each CDR3.

TRBJ1-1 TRBV4-3 CASSPVAGQGENTEAFF
TRBJ2-5 TRBV29-1 CSLGNGTGNIQETQYF
TRBJ2-2 TRBV5-1 CASSSQGNPTGELFF
TRBJ2-1 TRBV5-5 CASLSTSGKQYNEQFF
TRBJ2-7 TRBV18 CASSPDQPPGEQYF
TRBJ2-2 TRBV12-3/TRBV12-4 CASSPNSNTGELFF
TRBJ1-3 TRBV15 CATSRGPESILSGNTIYF
TRBJ2-3 TRBV5-4 CASTKTGGKDTQYF
TRBJ2-3 TRBV6-4 CASSDSSGGADTQYF
TRBJ1-1 TRBV18 CASSPIRDTEAFF
TRBJ2-5 TRBV20-1 CSARGVGTAASQETQYF
TRBJ2-2 TRBV12-3/TRBV12-4 CASSFGGSNTGELFF
TRBJ2-3 TRBV6-2/TRBV6-3 CASSYSMDRHTDTQYF
TRBJ1-1 TRBV7-2 CASSLMGVPQNTEAFF
TRBJ1-5 TRBV6-2/TRBV6-3 CASRHRRGGASNQPQHF
TRBJ1-6 TRBV6-5 CASSYSDPISTPLHF
TRBJ2-3 TRBV19 CASSLLAGSPDTQYF
TRBJ2-1 TRBV7-9 CASSSPPDRTSYNEQFF
TRBJ2-2 TRBV6-6 CASSYSRTPRTFTGELFF
TRBJ1-2 TRBV4-3 CASSQDAGGYGYTF
TRBJ2-5 TRBV10-3 CAISEGRTLQETQYF
TRBJ1-5 TRBV7-6 CASSPKWGSNQPQHF
TRBJ2-2 TRBV10-3 CAISESGTASAGELFF
TRBJ1-1 TRBV5-1 CASSSDGMNTEAFF
TRBJ2-2 TRBV6-2/TRBV6-3 CASSYVNSRGELFF
TRBJ2-5 TRBV5-1 CASSGGRTSGGKTQYF
TRBJ1-2 TRBV29-1 CSVAPLDGYTF
TRBJ2-2 TRBV5-1 CASSLTQGWAGELFF
TRBJ2-1 TRBV2 CASKTGAGGEQFF
TRBJ2-1 TRBV20-1 CSARWDPGIGAEQFF
TRBJ1-1 TRBV12-3/TRBV12-4 CASSPDGSNTEAFF